The 12 T cell receptor beta chains given below trace back to one sample, sequenced in a study of T cell responses to AZD1222 COVID-19 vaccine. The protocol was immunoSEQ multiplex PCR, while the TCRdb copy is restricted to in-frame clones and leaves out a portion. The sample includes some 140,000 clones, 80% to 90% of them seen just once. Sequencing used peripheral blood, obtained on day 0 of AZD1222 vaccination. The receptors were gathered from an adult in good health.

This chain connects TRBV7-9 to TRBJ2-2; TRBD2 might be the D (7 bases). Per the germline V gene, CDR1 is SEHNR and CDR2 is FQNEAQ (reference sequence). This CDR3 has 18 residues. Trimming took 5 bases from V and 1 from J, leaving 20 bases between them. The CDR3: CASSQSRGGELNTGELFF. CDR3 DNA sequence: TGTGCCAGCAGCCAGAGCAGGGGAGGGGAATTGAACACCGGGGAGCTGTTTTTT.

This clone was recorded at least ten times. V and J are TRBV27 and TRBJ1-5; a possible D gene is TRBD1 (6 bases). CDR1 is MNHEY and CDR2 is SMNVEV in the germline V gene (reference sequence). Trimming left V 6 bases short and J 4 bases short, with 10 bases between. The CDR3 consists of 13 residues. This CDR3 is CASRFQGNQPQHF. CDR3 DNA: TGTGCCAGCAGATTCCAGGGGAATCAGCCCCAGCATTTT.

The chain combines TRBV13 with TRBJ2-3; the D gene could be TRBD1 or TRBD2 (5 bases each). V lost 6 bases and J 0 bases, leaving 13 bases between the germline ends. This CDR3 has 15 residues. Germline lookup yields CDR1 PRHDT and CDR2 FYEKMQ (reference sequence). The CDR3 protein is CASRGPASSTDTQYF. The CDR3 region has the DNA TGTGCCAGCAGGGGACCCGCGTCCAGCACAGATACGCAGTATTTT.

This chain joins TRBV3-1 (or the pseudogene TRBV3-2) and TRBJ2-1, with a possible D match to TRBD2 (6 bases). Trimming cost V 4 bases and J 0 bases, with 10 bases left between them. The germline V gene encodes CDR1 LGHDT and CDR2 YNNKEL (reference sequence). CDR3 size: 15 residues. CDR3 protein: CASSPDGSSYNEQFF. The CDR3 nucleotides read TGTGCCAGCAGCCCTGACGGGAGCTCCTACAATGAGCAGTTCTTC.

The J gene is TRBJ1-5, the V gene TRBV28, with D possibly being TRBD1 (5 bases). CDR3 length: 14 residues. V shed 10 bases and J shed 4 bases, with 17 bases lying between them. Germline V lookup: CDR1 MDHEN, CDR2 SYDVKM. The CDR3 sequence is CATKEGTGNQPQHF. The DNA for the CDR3 is TGTGCCACCAAAGAGGGGACTGGGAATCAGCCCCAGCATTTT.

This chain links TRBV19 with TRBJ1-5; TRBD1 is a possible D gene (5 bases). The CDR3 contains 19 residues. Germline CDR1 reads LNHDA; CDR2 reads SQIVND (reference sequence). V lost 0 bases, J lost 6 bases, and 24 bases lay in between. CDR3 bases: TGTGCCAGTAGTATAGATCCACCTTCCTCGGCAGGGACGAGTCAGCCCCAGCATTTT. Protein sequence: CASSIDPPSSAGTSQPQHF.

The chain couples TRBV18 to TRBJ2-3; D unclear. CDR3 length equals 14 residues. Trimming cost V 1 base and J 4 bases, with 9 bases left between them. Germline V lookup: CDR1 KGHSH, CDR2 LQKENI. The CDR3 spells CASSPQGRADTQYF. CDR3 coding DNA: TGTGCCAGCTCACCACAGGGAAGGGCAGATACGCAGTATTTT.

The chain uses TRBV30 and TRBJ1-5; unclear D gene. The CDR3 has 14 amino acids. Germline CDR1 reads GTSNPN; CDR2 reads SVGIG (reference sequence). With 1 base removed from V and 6 bases from J, the gap between germline ends came to 13 bases. Here the CDR3 reads CAWSARGGTQPQHF. The CDR3 DNA follows: TGTGCCTGGAGTGCCCGGGGAGGAACTCAGCCCCAGCATTTT.

Comments on this clone: In the same sample, other DNA sequences code for this CDR3. V usage is TRBV10-3 and J usage is TRBJ2-7, with D unclear. Germline CDR1 and CDR2: ENHRY and SYGVKD. V was pared by 0 bases and J by 3 bases, with 6 bases between. This CDR3 has 13 residues. DNA for the CDR3: TGTGCCATCAGTGAGTCGGGCAGCTACGAGCAGTACTTC. Translated: CAISESGSYEQYF.

This clone appeared a single time. The chain links TRBV5-4 to TRBJ1-4; D is unresolved. The CDR3 covers 15 residues. Germline V lookup: CDR1 SGHNT, CDR2 YYREEE (reference sequence). Trimming removed 0 bases at V and 0 bases at J, with 6 bases between. The CDR3 reads CASSLGSTTNEKLFF. DNA of the CDR3: TGTGCCAGCAGCTTGGGCAGCACAACTAATGAAAAACTGTTTTTT.

The rearrangement joins TRBV20-1 to TRBJ2-3; 9 bases are a match to TRBD2. The germline gives CDR1 DFQATT, CDR2 SNEGSKA (reference sequence). The V segment lost 3 bases and the J segment 2 bases; nucleotides outside the gene matches: 9. This CDR3 contains 16 residues. CDR3 protein: CSASILGLAATDTQYF. CDR3 nucleotides: TGCAGTGCTAGTATACTGGGACTAGCCGCCACAGATACGCAGTATTTT.

The V and J genes are TRBV6-2 or TRBV6-3 and TRBJ1-1; D not certain. This CDR3 spans 14 amino acids. The germline CDR1 and CDR2 sequences are MNHEY and SVGEGT. Trimming cost V 2 bases and J 2 bases, with 9 bases left between them. CDR3 DNA sequence: TGTGCCAGCAGTTACGCCGAGATTAACACTGAAGCTTTCTTT. As protein: CASSYAEINTEAFF.